A single sample is the source of the 12 T cell receptor beta chains below, sequenced in a study. TCRdb reprocessed the 5' RACE reads via MiXCR and lists one record per CDR3 protein. The repertoire holds 6,200 or so distinct CDR3 sequences, with 50% to 55% as singletons. The sequenced sample was naive CD4+ T cells sorted from a lymph node. Subset defined: naive CD4+ T cells, CD4+CD45RA+CD25-. The receptor source for this set is a female donor with breast cancer.

The rearrangement links TRBV12-3 or TRBV12-4 to TRBJ1-2; D not certain. The CDR3 consists of 13 residues. V shed 2 bases and J shed 2 bases, with 6 bases lying between them. In DNA form, the CDR3 reads TGTGCCAGCAGTTTAAATCAGAACTATGGCTACACCTTC. Protein sequence: CASSLNQNYGYTF.

The chain uses TRBV5-1 and TRBJ2-3, with 9 bases aligning to TRBD1. Germline V gives CDR1 SGHRS, CDR2 YFSETQ. CDR3 length: 15 residues. The trim removed 4 bases at V and 7 bases at J, leaving 10 bases unmatched. CDR3 sequence (DNA): TGCGCCAGCAGCCCAGGGGACAGGGCTCTTCATACGCAGTATTTT. It translates to CASSPGDRALHTQYF.

This clonotype was counted only a few times. The chain uses TRBV5-1 and TRBJ2-3; 11 positions match TRBD2. The germline V gene encodes CDR1 SGHRS and CDR2 YFSETQ. This CDR3 spans 15 amino acids. V trimming: 5 bases; J trimming: 5 bases; junction bases outside the gene matches: 7. CDR3 nucleotides: TGCGCCAGCAGATTTCTAGCGGGGGGCGGAGATACGCAGTATTTT. Residues: CASRFLAGGGDTQYF.

The sample holds a few counts of this clonotype. The chain carries TRBV12-3 or TRBV12-4 and TRBJ1-1; D is unclear. V lost 2 bases and J lost 8, with 6 bases in between. This CDR3 is built from 11 residues. DNA for the CDR3: TGTGCCAGCAGTTTAAGACAAGAAGCTTTCTTT. This gives the protein CASSLRQEAFF.

The chain employs TRBV5-1 and TRBJ1-2, with 8 bases aligning to TRBD1. The CDR3 is 14 amino acids. J gave up 2 bases and V 2 bases, and 2 bases lay outside the gene matches. Germline V CDR1 and CDR2: SGHRS, YFSETQ. CDR3 in amino acids: CASSLDRGNYGYTF. The CDR3 nucleotides are TGCGCCAGCAGCTTAGACAGGGGAAACTATGGCTACACCTTC.

This clonotype was observed a single time. CDR3 amino acids: CASSPGKAGGKDNEQFF. DNA for the CDR3: TGCGCCAGCAGCCCGGGAAAAGCGGGAGGTAAAGACAATGAGCAGTTCTTC. The rearrangement uses TRBV5-1 and TRBJ2-1; 9 nucleotides align to TRBD2. This CDR3 region has 17 residues. The V gene end was trimmed by 4 bases and the J gene end by 5 bases; junction bases not matched to a gene: 13. Germline CDR1 reads SGHRS; CDR2 reads YFSETQ. Combining the CDR3 with reference TRBV5-1 and TRBJ2-1 gives the whole variable domain KAGVTQTPRYLIKTRGQQVTLSCSPISGHRSVSWYQQTPGQGLQFLFEYFSETQRNKGNFPGRFSGRQFSNSRSEMNVSTLELGDSALYLCASSPGKAGGKDNEQFFGPGTRLTVL.

The V gene is TRBV5-1, the J gene TRBJ2-3, with TRBD2 matching 12 bases. The CDR3 has 18 residues. V trimming: 0 bases; J trimming: 0 bases; junction bases outside the gene matches: 5. In germline, CDR1 is SGHRS, CDR2 YFSETQ. The DNA of the CDR3 is TGCGCCAGCAGCTTGGGCCTAGCGGGGGGGATTAGCACAGATACGCAGTATTTT. It specifies CASSLGLAGGISTDTQYF.

This clonotype was found a few times. V is TRBV20-1 and J is TRBJ2-5, with D perhaps assigned TRBD1 or TRBD2 (6 bases each). Trimming took 3 bases from V and 2 from J, leaving 13 bases between them. Per the germline V gene, CDR1 is DFQATT and CDR2 is SNEGSKA (reference sequence). The CDR3 extends over 14 amino acids. CDR3 protein: CSARFGGGQETQYF. CDR3 DNA sequence: TGCAGTGCTAGGTTCGGGGGCGGGCAAGAGACCCAGTACTTC.

Only a few counts were recorded for this clonotype. The genes are TRBV9 and TRBJ1-1; D gene uncertain. The CDR3 has 14 amino acids. Deletions cut 0 bases from V and 5 bases from J, with 11 bases between. Per the germline V gene, CDR1 is SGDLS and CDR2 is YYNGEE. The CDR3: CASSVGQAGTEAFF. The CDR3 DNA reads as TGTGCCAGCAGCGTAGGGCAGGCCGGGACTGAAGCTTTCTTT.

This sequence joins TRBV7-9 and TRBJ1-2, with D unresolved. Trimming took 3 bases from V and 5 from J, leaving 28 bases between them. Germline values: CDR1 SEHNR, CDR2 FQNEAQ (reference sequence). The CDR3 contains 19 residues. The CDR3 coding sequence is TGTGCCAGCAGCTTTCTCCCCCCCCGAGGAAAAACAGTTCGTTATGGCTACACCTTC. This translates into CASSFLPPRGKTVRYGYTF.

This chain links TRBV5-1 with TRBJ2-1; D possibly corresponds to TRBD2 (5 bases). The germline CDR1 and CDR2 sequences are SGHRS and YFSETQ. Deletions cut 2 bases from V and 5 bases from J, with 14 bases between. The CDR3 is 15 residues long. The CDR3 sequence: CASSFAPGWNNEQFF. The CDR3 DNA follows: TGCGCCAGCAGCTTTGCCCCGGGGTGGAACAATGAGCAGTTCTTC.

The genes are TRBV5-1 and TRBJ2-2, with 8 bases that match TRBD1. Germline loops: CDR1 SGHRS, CDR2 YFSETQ. The CDR3 length is 15 residues. Trimming took 6 bases from V and 1 from J; bases not matched to a gene: 5. CDR3 in amino acids: CASNLGQGNTGELFF. As DNA, the CDR3 is TGCGCCAGCAACCTCGGACAGGGGAACACCGGGGAGCTGTTTTTT.